Sequencing of this TCR beta chain was carried out in a study of breast tumors, draining lymph nodes, adjacent tissues. Looked up from germline, CDR1 is MNHEY and CDR2 is SVGEGT. The length of the CDR3 is 12 residues. Trimming took off 5 bases at V and 14 bases at J, with 17 bases between the two ends. Each CDR3 protein is one row after TCRdb ran MiXCR on the multiplex PCR reads. The sample lists 200,000 to 300,000 distinct CDR3 sequences, over 30% seen once, with under 1.2% in the top ten. Study-wide points: Data only fit, rather than demonstrated, lymph node origin of most tumor T cells. Compared with basal-like, luminal-like tumors shared significantly more repertoire with nontumor tissue. Data fit most tumor T cells coming from lymph node, expanding in tumor.

Axillary draining lymph nodes of breast cancer patients supplied the node samples. There are a few counts of this clonotype. Its antigen remains unknown. Material: axillary lymph node tissue. This TCR was sampled from a female donor with breast cancer. Some clones in this sample may be carry-over from other donors' samples. This chain links TRBV6-2 or TRBV6-3 with TRBJ2-3; a possible D gene is TRBD1 (6 bases). The CDR3 spells CASSPPGLRGYF. CDR3 nucleotides: TGTGCCAGCAGTCCTCCGGGCCTCAGGGGGTATTTT.